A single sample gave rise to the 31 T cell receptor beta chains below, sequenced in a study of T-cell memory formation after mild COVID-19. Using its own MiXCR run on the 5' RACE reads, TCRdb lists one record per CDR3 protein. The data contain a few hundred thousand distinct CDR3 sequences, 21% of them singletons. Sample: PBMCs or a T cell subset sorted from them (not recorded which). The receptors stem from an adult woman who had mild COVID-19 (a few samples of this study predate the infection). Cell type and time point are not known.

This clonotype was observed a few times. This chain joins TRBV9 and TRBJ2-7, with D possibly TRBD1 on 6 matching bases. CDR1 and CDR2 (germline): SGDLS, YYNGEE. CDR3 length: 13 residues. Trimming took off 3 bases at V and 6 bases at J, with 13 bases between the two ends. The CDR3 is CASSAGAGVEQYF. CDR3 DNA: TGTGCCAGCAGCGCCGGAGCAGGGGTCGAGCAGTACTTC.

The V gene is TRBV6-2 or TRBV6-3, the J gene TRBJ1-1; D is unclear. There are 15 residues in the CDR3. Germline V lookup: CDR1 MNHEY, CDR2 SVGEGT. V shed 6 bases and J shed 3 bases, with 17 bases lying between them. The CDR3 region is CASRRPTQRDTEAFF. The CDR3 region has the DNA TGTGCCAGCAGGCGACCGACTCAGAGAGACACTGAAGCTTTCTTT.

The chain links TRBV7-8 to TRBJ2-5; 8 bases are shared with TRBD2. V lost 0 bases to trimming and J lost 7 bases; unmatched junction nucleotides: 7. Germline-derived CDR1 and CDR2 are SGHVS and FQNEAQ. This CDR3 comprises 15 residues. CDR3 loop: CASSLAPGGLGTQYF. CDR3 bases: TGTGCCAGCAGCTTAGCACCGGGGGGGCTCGGGACCCAGTACTTC.

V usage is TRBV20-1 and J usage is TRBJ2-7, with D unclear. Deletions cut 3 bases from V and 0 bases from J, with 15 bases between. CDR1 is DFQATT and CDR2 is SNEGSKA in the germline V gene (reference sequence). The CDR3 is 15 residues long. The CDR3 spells CSARLFGQNSYEQYF. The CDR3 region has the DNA TGCAGTGCTAGGTTATTCGGGCAAAACTCCTACGAGCAGTACTTC.

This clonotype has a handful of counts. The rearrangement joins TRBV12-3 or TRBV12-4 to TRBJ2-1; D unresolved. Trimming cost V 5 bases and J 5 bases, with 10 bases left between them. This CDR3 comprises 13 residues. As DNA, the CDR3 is TGTGCCAGCAGTCCCCAAGGGCACAATGAGCAGTTCTTC. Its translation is CASSPQGHNEQFF.

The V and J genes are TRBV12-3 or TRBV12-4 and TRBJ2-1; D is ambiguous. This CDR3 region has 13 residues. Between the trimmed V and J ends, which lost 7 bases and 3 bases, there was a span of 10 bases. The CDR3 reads CASTQEDYNEQFF. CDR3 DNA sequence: TGTGCCAGCACCCAAGAAGACTACAATGAGCAGTTCTTC.

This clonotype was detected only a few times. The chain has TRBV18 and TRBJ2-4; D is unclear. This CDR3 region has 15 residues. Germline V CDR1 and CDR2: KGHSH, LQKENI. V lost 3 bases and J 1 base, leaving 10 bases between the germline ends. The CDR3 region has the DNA TGTGCCAGCTCACCTCGTACAGAGGCCAAAAACATTCAGTACTTC. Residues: CASSPRTEAKNIQYF.

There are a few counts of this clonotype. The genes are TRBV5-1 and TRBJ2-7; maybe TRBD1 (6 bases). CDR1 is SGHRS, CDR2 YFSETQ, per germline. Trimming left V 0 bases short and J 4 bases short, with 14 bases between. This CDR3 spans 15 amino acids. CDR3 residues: CASSLGGAGDYEQYF. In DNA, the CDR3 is TGCGCCAGCAGCTTGGGTGGGGCAGGGGATTACGAGCAGTACTTC.

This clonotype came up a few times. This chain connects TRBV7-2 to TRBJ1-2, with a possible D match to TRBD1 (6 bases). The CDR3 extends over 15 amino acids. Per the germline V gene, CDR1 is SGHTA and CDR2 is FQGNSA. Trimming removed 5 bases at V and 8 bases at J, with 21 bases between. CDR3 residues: CASSPITDSLMGYTF. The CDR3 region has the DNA TGTGCCAGCAGCCCGATAACGGACAGCCTTATGGGCTACACCTTC.

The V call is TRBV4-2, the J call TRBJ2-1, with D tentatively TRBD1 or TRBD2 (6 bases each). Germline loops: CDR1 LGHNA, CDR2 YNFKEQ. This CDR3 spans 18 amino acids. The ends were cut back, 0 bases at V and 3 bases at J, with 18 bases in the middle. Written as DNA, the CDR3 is TGTGCCAGCAGCCAAGATGGGGATTTAGGGGGGTACTACAATGAGCAGTTCTTC. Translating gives CASSQDGDLGGYYNEQFF.

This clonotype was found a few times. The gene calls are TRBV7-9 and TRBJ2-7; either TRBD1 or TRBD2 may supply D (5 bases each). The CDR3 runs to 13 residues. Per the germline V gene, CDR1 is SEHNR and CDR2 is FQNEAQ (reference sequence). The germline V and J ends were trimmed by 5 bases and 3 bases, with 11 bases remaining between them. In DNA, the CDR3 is TGTGCCAGCAGCCCTTGGGACGGCTACGAGCAGTACTTC. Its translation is CASSPWDGYEQYF.

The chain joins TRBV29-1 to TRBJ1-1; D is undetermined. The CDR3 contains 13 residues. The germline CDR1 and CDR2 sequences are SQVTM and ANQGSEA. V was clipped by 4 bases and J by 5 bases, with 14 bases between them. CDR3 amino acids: CSVGPGPRTEAFF. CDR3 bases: TGCAGCGTTGGCCCCGGGCCGCGGACTGAAGCTTTCTTT.

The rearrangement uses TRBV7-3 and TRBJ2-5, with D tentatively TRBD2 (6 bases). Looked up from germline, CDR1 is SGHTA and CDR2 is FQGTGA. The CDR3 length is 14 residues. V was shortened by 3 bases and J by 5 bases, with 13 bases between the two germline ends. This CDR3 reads CASSFSGGMETQYF. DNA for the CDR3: TGTGCCAGCAGCTTCAGTGGGGGGATGGAGACCCAGTACTTC. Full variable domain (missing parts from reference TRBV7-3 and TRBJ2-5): GAGVSQTPSNKVTEKGKYVELRCDPISGHTALYWYRQSLGQGPEFLIYFQGTGAADDSGLPNDRFFAVRPEGSVSTLKIQRTERGDSAVYLCASSFSGGMETQYFGPGTRLLVL.

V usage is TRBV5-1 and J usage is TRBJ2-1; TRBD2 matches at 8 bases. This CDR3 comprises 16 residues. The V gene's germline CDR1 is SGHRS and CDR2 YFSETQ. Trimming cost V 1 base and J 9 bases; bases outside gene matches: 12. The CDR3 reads CASSLNREALAAEQFF. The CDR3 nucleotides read TGCGCCAGCAGCTTGAACCGAGAAGCACTAGCGGCTGAGCAGTTCTTC.

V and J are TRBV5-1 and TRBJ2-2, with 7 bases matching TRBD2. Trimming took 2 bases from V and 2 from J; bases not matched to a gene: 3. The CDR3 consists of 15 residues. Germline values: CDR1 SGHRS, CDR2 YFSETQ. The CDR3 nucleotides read TGCGCCAGCAGCTTACAGCGGGGAAACACCGGGGAGCTGTTTTTT. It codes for CASSLQRGNTGELFF.

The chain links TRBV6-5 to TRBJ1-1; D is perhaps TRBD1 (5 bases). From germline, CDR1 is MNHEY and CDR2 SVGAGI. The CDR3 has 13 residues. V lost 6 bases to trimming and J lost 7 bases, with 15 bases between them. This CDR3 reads CASRRAGASEAFF. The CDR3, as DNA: TGTGCCAGCAGGCGGGCTGGGGCTAGTGAAGCTTTCTTT.

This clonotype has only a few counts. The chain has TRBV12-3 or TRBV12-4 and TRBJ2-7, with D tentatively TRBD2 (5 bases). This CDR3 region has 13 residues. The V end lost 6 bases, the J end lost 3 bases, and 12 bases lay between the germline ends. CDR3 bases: TGTGCCAGCAGCCAACTAGATTACTACGAGCAGTACTTC. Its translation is CASSQLDYYEQYF.

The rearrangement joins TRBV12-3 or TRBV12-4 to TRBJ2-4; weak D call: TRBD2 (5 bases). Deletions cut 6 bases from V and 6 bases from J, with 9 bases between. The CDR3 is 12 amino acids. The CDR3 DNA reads TGTGCCAGCAGAAGCGGACCAAACATTCAGTACTTC. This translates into CASRSGPNIQYF.

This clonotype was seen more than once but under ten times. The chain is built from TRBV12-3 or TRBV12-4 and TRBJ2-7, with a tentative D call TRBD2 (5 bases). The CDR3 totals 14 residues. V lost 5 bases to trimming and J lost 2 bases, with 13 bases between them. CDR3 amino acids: CASSPYGLPYEQYF. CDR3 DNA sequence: TGTGCCAGCAGTCCCTACGGACTCCCCTACGAGCAGTACTTC.

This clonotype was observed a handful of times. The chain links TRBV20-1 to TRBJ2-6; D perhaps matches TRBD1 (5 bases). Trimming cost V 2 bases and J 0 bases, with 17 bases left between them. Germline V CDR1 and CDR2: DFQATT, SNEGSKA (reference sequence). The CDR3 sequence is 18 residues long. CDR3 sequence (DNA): TGCAGTGCTAGATCCACAGGTTTAACGGGCTCTGGGGCCAACGTCCTGACTTTC. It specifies CSARSTGLTGSGANVLTF.

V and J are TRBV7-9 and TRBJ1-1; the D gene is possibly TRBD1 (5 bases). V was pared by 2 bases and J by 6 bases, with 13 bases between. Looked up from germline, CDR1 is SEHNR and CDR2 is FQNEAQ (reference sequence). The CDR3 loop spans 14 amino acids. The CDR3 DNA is TGTGCCAGCAGCTTACTGGCCGGGGACGCTGAAGCTTTCTTT. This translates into CASSLLAGDAEAFF.

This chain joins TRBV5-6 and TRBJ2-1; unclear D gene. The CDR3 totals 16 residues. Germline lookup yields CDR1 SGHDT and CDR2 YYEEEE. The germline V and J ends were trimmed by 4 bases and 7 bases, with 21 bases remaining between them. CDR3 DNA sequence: TGTGCCAGCAGCCACAAGACGCCGAAGACCAATAATGAGCAGTTCTTC. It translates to CASSHKTPKTNNEQFF. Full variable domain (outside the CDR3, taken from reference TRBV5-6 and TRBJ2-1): DAGVTQSPTHLIKTRGQQVTLRCSPKSGHDTVSWYQQALGQGPQFIFQYYEEEERQRGNFPDRFSGHQFPNYSSELNVNALLLGDSALYLCASSHKTPKTNNEQFFGPGTRLTVL.

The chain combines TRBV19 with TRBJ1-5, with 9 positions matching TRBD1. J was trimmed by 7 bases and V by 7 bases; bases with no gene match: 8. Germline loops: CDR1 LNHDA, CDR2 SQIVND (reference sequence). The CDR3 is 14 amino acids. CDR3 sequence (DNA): TGTGCCAGTAAAACAGGGGGCGAATGGCAGCCCCAGCATTTT. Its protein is CASKTGGEWQPQHF.

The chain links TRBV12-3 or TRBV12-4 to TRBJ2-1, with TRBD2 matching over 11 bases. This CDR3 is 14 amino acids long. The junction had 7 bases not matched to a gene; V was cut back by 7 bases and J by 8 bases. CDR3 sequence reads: CASTLTSGDDEQFF. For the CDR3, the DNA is TGTGCCAGCACCCTGACTAGCGGGGACGATGAGCAGTTCTTC.

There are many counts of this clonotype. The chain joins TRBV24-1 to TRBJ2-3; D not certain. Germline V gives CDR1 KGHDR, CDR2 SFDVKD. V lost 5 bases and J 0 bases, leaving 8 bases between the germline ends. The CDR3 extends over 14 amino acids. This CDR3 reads CATSGGYSTDTQYF. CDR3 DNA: TGTGCCACCAGTGGTGGGTATAGCACAGATACGCAGTATTTT.

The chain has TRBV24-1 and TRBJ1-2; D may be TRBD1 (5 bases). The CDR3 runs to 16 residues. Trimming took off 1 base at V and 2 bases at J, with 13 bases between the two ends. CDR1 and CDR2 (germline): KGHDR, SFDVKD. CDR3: CATSDFVAGGNYGYTF. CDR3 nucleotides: TGTGCCACCAGTGATTTTGTGGCCGGGGGAAACTATGGCTACACCTTC.

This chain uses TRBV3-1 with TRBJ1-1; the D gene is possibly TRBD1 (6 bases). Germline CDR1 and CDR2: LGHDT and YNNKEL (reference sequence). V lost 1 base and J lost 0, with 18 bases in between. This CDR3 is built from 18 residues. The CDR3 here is CASSQGGHLHPLNTEAFF. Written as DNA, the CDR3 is TGTGCCAGCAGCCAAGGGGGACACCTTCACCCTTTGAACACTGAAGCTTTCTTT.

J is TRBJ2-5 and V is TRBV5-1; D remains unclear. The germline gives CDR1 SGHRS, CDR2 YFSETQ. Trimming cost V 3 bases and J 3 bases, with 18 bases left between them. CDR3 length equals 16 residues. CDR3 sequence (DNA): TGCGCCAGCAGCTGGGTTCTCGCCACTCCTAAAGAGACCCAGTACTTC. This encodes CASSWVLATPKETQYF.

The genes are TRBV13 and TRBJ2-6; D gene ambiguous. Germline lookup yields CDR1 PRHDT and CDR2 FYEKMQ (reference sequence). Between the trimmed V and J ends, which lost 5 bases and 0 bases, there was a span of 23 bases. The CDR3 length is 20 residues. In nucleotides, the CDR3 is TGTGCCAGCAGCCTCCGACCCCAGGTGGATGGGTTCTCTGGGGCCAACGTCCTGACTTTC. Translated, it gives CASSLRPQVDGFSGANVLTF.

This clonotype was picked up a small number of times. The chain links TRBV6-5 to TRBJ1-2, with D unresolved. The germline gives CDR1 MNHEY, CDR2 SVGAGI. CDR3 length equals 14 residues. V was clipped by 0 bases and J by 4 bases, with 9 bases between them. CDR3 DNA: TGTGCCAGCAGTTACTCAGCGGGTGCCTATGGCTACACCTTC. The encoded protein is CASSYSAGAYGYTF.

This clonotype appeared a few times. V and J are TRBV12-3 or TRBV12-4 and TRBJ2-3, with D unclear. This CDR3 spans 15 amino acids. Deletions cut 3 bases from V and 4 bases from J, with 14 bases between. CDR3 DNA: TGTGCCAGCAGTTTGCGGCCCGGCAAGCCAGATACGCAGTATTTT. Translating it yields CASSLRPGKPDTQYF.